The 3 T cell receptor beta chains below all came from one sample that was sequenced in a study of T cell responses to AZD1222 COVID-19 vaccine. The method was immunoSEQ multiplex PCR; TCRdb's version includes in-frame clones alone and lacks a portion of them. The sample has about 77,000 clones, more than 90% seen once. Material: peripheral blood, obtained 28 days after the second AZD1222 dose. These receptors were collected from an adult who received the AZD1222 COVID-19 vaccine.

This chain links TRBV6-1 with TRBJ1-5; D gene unclear. V lost 1 base and J 7 bases, leaving 5 bases between the germline ends. Germline V CDR1 and CDR2: MNHNS, SASEGT. CDR3 length: 12 amino acids. The CDR3 DNA reads as TGTGCCAGCAGTGAAGAATGGCAGCCCCAGCATTTT. It encodes CASSEEWQPQHF.

V usage is TRBV15 and J usage is TRBJ1-4, with TRBD1 as a possible D gene (5 bases). From germline, CDR1 is LNHNV and CDR2 YYDKDF (reference sequence). This CDR3 has 18 amino acids. V was cut by 2 bases and J by 0 bases, with 16 bases left in between. The CDR3, as DNA: TGTGCCACCAGCAGAATAGGGGAATTGACAGCAACTAATGAAAAACTGTTTTTT. Encoded protein: CATSRIGELTATNEKLFF.

The chain recombines TRBV5-4 with TRBJ2-7; D not certain. The length of the CDR3 is 14 residues. Germline CDR1 SGHNT, CDR2 YYREEE (reference sequence). The V gene lost 0 bases and the J gene lost 3 bases, with 10 bases spanning the gap. CDR3 DNA: TGTGCCAGCAGCTTGGAACTGGGTAACTACGAGCAGTACTTC. This sequence encodes CASSLELGNYEQYF.